The sequence of this TCR beta chain was determined in a study of T cells in Graves' hyperthyroidism and ophthalmopathy. For the study at large: Any treatment followed the collection of peripheral blood at initial diagnosis.

RNA transcripts provided the source from which TCR beta CDR3 regions were amplified. When the TCR CDR3 underwent first-round RT-PCR, the HTBI primer set was used. One entry per CDR3 protein results from TCRdb running MiXCR on the multiplex PCR reads. The table lists around 350,000 distinct CDR3 sequences, around a quarter of them singletons. Germline lookup yields CDR1 SEHNR and CDR2 FQNEAQ (reference sequence). The CDR3 covers 15 residues. V was trimmed by 6 bases and J by 8 bases, leaving 20 bases between them. This clonotype showed up just a few times. This TCR derives from a man in his fifties or sixties with Graves' hyperthyroidism. The sequenced material came from blood. V usage is TRBV7-9 and J usage is TRBJ2-1, with D unresolved. CDR3 coding DNA: TGTGCCAGCAGAAATAAGCAGCCCTACCCGGATGAGCAGTTCTTC. Amino acids: CASRNKQPYPDEQFF.